The 3 T cell receptor beta chains below all came from one sample that was sequenced in a study of T cells in Graves' hyperthyroidism and ophthalmopathy. Amplification of TCR beta CDR3 regions was performed using RNA transcripts as template. Initially, a first-round RT-PCR of the TCR CDR3 employed the HTBI primer set. TCRdb fed the multiplex PCR reads into MiXCR, producing one record per CDR3 protein. The table shows roughly 740,000 distinct CDR3 sequences, with roughly 17% occurring only once. Sequencing used blood. The source is a man between 18 and 35 years old with Graves' hyperthyroidism.

This clonotype appeared many times. The CDR3 loop reads CASTISGRAADTQYF. CDR3 bases: TGTGCCAGCACTATTAGCGGGAGGGCCGCAGATACGCAGTATTTT. This rearrangement joins TRBV28 to TRBJ2-3; 11 positions agree with TRBD2. V lost 7 bases and J lost 4; bases outside the gene matches: 7. CDR3 length: 15 residues. The V gene's germline CDR1 is MDHEN and CDR2 SYDVKM.

The V gene is TRBV7-2, the J gene TRBJ2-7, with TRBD2 identical over 8 bases. V shed 2 bases and J 4 bases; nucleotides not matched to a gene: 7. Germline assignment: CDR1 SGHTA and CDR2 FQGNSA. The CDR3 length is 15 residues. The CDR3 protein is CASSLIFGTSYEQYF. The CDR3 nucleotides read TGTGCCAGCAGCTTAATTTTCGGGACTAGTTACGAGCAGTACTTC.

Ten or more counts support this clonotype. The chain links TRBV15 to TRBJ2-5; TRBD1 matches 7 bases. Germline loops: CDR1 LNHNV, CDR2 YYDKDF (reference sequence). V was clipped by 1 base and J by 3 bases; unmatched bases: 8. The CDR3 has 16 residues. For the CDR3, the DNA is TGTGCCACCAGCAGAGGGAACAGGGGAATGAAAGAGACCCAGTACTTC. Protein sequence: CATSRGNRGMKETQYF.